This T cell receptor (beta chain) was captured by sequencing in a study of CD8+CD57+ T cells in acquired aplastic anemia. Across the study: Each DNA sample taken from sorted CD4+ and CD8+ cells came to 3 to 4 ug on average. General study points: In common between the patients and the controls were around 29 CD8+ CDR3 sequences. Patients did not significantly differ from controls in CD8+ Simpson's diversity.

Investigators profiled TCR beta VDJ and CDR3 from genomic DNA template. TCRdb recomputed calls from the reads with MiXCR, one row per CDR3 protein. The sample yields 150,000 to 200,000 distinct CDR3 sequences, approximately 48% seen once. Trimming cost V 4 bases and J 2 bases; bases outside gene matches: 5. Germline CDR1 and CDR2: DFQATT and SNEGSKA (reference sequence). There are 15 residues in the CDR3. Whoever was chosen for sequencing had shown CD8+CD57+ cell expansion by flow cytometry. Every patient was diagnosed with severe acquired aplastic anemia. Turning to this clonotype: What it binds is unknown.

Sequences were obtained from sorted CD4+, CD8+, or CD8+CD57+ T cells (not recorded which) from PBMCs. J is TRBJ2-3 and V is TRBV20-1, with TRBD2 identical over 11 bases. This clonotype was sampled from a human donor with aplastic anemia. The CDR3 DNA is TGCAGTGCTACAACGACTAGCGGGGTCACAGATACGCAGTATTTT. Translation: CSATTTSGVTDTQYF.